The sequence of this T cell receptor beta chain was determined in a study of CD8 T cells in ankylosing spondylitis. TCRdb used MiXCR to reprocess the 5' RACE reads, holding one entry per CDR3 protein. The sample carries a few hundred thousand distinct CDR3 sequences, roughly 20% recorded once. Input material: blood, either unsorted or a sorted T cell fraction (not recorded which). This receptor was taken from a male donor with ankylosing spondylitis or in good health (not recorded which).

CDR3 nucleotide sequence: TGTGCCAGCAGTTTCCGACAGGTTGCGAACACCGGGGAGCTGTTTTTT. It is translated as CASSFRQVANTGELFF. The J gene is TRBJ2-2, the V gene TRBV28; a weak D match, TRBD1 (6 bases). The V gene lost 3 bases and the J gene lost 0 bases, with 11 bases spanning the gap. The CDR3 has 16 amino acids. CDR1 and CDR2 from the germline V gene are MDHEN and SYDVKM. The full variable domain, with the rest looked up from reference TRBV28 and TRBJ2-2, is DVKVTQSSRYLVKRTGEKVFLECVQDMDHENMFWYRQDPGLGLRLIYFSYDVKMKEKGDIPEGYSVSREKKERFSLILESASTNQTSMYLCASSFRQVANTGELFFGEGSRLTVL.